This note documents a single T cell receptor beta chain sequence. The antigen is undetermined. Germline values: CDR1 MNHEY, CDR2 SVGAGI. V was pared by 3 bases and J by 7 bases, with 10 bases between. The CDR3 runs 13 residues. This entry belongs to a study of OX40 agonist ivuxolimab in advanced cancers. Study observations and caveats: Compared with CD4+, CD8+ T cells on average had more expanded clones. Partial responders treated at 0.1-3.0 mg/kg exhibited clonal expansion among the lowest measured.

Clones were read by immunoSEQ multiplex PCR, and TCRdb kept only the in-frame ones, dropping some. Of 65,000 to 90,000 clones in the sample, over 75% were seen once. This chain uses TRBV6-5 with TRBJ2-1; D is perhaps TRBD2 (5 bases). The TCR sequence derives from an adult with an advanced solid tumor such as melanoma, head and neck, liver or kidney cancer. Sequenced here: CD4+ or CD8+ T cells sorted from blood, sampled in a trial of the OX40 agonist ivuxolimab. The chain's CDR3 is CASSYRTVNEQFF. CDR3 nucleotides: TGTGCCAGCAGTTATCGGACTGTAAATGAGCAGTTCTTC.